This record looks at one TCR beta chain sequence and its context. What it binds is not known. The CDR3 has 13 residues. Germline CDR1 SGHDT, CDR2 YYEEEE. Trimming shortened V by 0 bases and J by 5 bases, and 8 bases separated the two germline ends. PCR used 60 Vbeta primers and 13 Jbeta primers. TCRdb's table, derived via immunoSEQ multiplex PCR, lists solely in-frame clones and lacks some. The table has about 160,000 clones, roughly 70% seen once. This sample stems from a study of cytomegalovirus exposure and HLA in healthy donors. Whole-study results and caveats: At a 0.05 false discovery rate, a later analysis found roughly 17,000 TCR beta sequences to be associated with HLA alleles. Rare TCR sequences dominated, though some public TCRs recurred in many donors.

This receptor was identified in a man aged 35 to 55 in good health and CMV-seropositive. The rearrangement joins TRBV5-6 to TRBJ2-5; tentatively, D is TRBD1 (5 bases). Sequenced sample: PBMCs. This chain's CDR3 is CASSLGGVETQYF. The CDR3 bases are TGTGCCAGCAGCTTGGGGGGCGTGGAGACCCAGTACTTC.